Listed below are T cell receptor beta chains from one sample, sequenced in a study of shared clonotypes between healthy human individuals. Using immunoSEQ multiplex PCR, the repertoire was profiled, and TCRdb retains in-frame clones only, with some absent. The sample includes 2 million to 2.5 million clones, around 92% of them seen just once. The sequenced material came from naive CD4+ T cells from PBMCs. All receptors derive from a man in his late teens or twenties in good health. Some clones in this sample may be carry-over from other donors' samples. The CDR3 runs from the conserved cysteine through the conserved F or W. A D gene is named only where the DNA matches it firmly. For some rows the clone size is stated as once, few or many, or as a class when expanded; others skip it.

v_gene,len,j_gene,abundance,d_gene,CDR3aa,CDR3nt
TRBV14,15,TRBJ2-1,NA,NA,CASSPGLTRSNEQFF,TGTGCCAGCAGCCCAGGACTTACCAGAAGCAATGAGCAGTTCTTC
TRBV27,15,TRBJ1-2,NA,NA,CASSSFREGNYGYTF,TGTGCCAGCAGTTCGTTCAGGGAAGGTAACTATGGCTACACCTTC
TRBV11-2,16,TRBJ1-2,NA,TRBD1,CASSSGPGGGHYGYTF,TGTGCCAGCAGCTCAGGCCCAGGGGGCGGTCACTATGGCTACACCTTC
TRBV10-3,15,TRBJ1-2,NA,NA,CAIARSVIEDYGYTF,TGTGCCATCGCGAGGAGCGTGATTGAGGACTATGGCTACACCTTC
TRBV6-6,15,TRBJ2-5,NA,NA,CASSYTGVAIETQYF,TGTGCCAGCAGTTACACTGGCGTTGCGATAGAGACCCAGTACTTC
TRBV12-5,13,TRBJ2-5,NA,NA,CASGLGGPCTQYF,TGTGCTAGTGGTTTGGGGGGCCCTTGCACCCAGTACTTC
TRBV10-3,14,TRBJ1-6,NA,NA,CAITREGPSSPLHF,TGTGCCATCACCCGAGAGGGGCCCAGTTCACCCCTCCACTTT
TRBV19,15,TRBJ2-2,NA,NA,CASSNPGHNTGELFF,TGTGCCAGTAGTAACCCGGGACACAACACCGGGGAGCTGTTTTTT
TRBV11-2,17,TRBJ1-2,NA,NA,CASSPFRGVRVDYGYTF,TGTGCCAGCAGCCCCTTCCGGGGGGTCCGGGTTGACTATGGCTACACCTTC
TRBV13,15,TRBJ1-1,once,NA,CASSLGRTGNTEAFF,TGTGCCAGCAGCTTAGGACGGACGGGGAACACTGAAGCTTTCTTT
TRBV4-1,17,TRBJ1-1,NA,NA,CASSNPLGPSRDTEAFF,TGCGCCAGCAGTAACCCGCTAGGACCCTCTAGGGACACTGAAGCTTTCTTT
TRBV19,16,TRBJ2-5,NA,TRBD2,CASSPRGLAGGTTQYF,TGTGCCAGTAGTCCCCGGGGGCTAGCGGGAGGAACGACCCAGTACTTC
TRBV5-1,14,TRBJ1-1,NA,NA,CASSRGDGPTEAFF,TGCGCCAGCAGCCGAGGAGACGGACCCACTGAAGCTTTCTTT
TRBV28,13,TRBJ2-1,NA,NA,CASSQGLIREQFF,TGTGCCAGCAGCCAGGGACTTATCCGAGAGCAGTTCTTC
TRBV28,12,TRBJ1-4,NA,TRBD1,CASRQGGEKLFF,TGTGCCAGCAGGCAGGGGGGCGAAAAACTGTTTTTT
TRBV5-8,13,TRBJ2-7,NA,NA,CASSLVHPYEQYF,TGTGCCAGCAGCTTGGTCCACCCCTACGAGCAGTACTTC
TRBV2,14,TRBJ2-7,NA,TRBD1,CASCKTGGTYEQYF,TGTGCCAGCTGTAAGACAGGGGGCACCTACGAGCAGTACTTC
TRBV18,14,TRBJ1-3,NA,NA,CASSPPRAGNTIYF,TGTGCCAGCTCACCCCCCAGGGCTGGAAACACCATATATTTT
TRBV6-5,13,TRBJ2-3,NA,NA,CASHNRVSSTQYF,TGTGCCAGCCACAACAGGGTCTCATCGACGCAGTATTTT
TRBV9,16,TRBJ2-1,NA,NA,CASSDSTGPGYNEQFF,TGTGCCAGCAGCGACTCGACAGGTCCGGGCTACAATGAGCAGTTCTTC
TRBV5-1,16,TRBJ2-3,NA,TRBD2,CASSADAGTNTDTQYF,TGCGCCAGCAGCGCTGATGCCGGGACTAACACAGATACGCAGTATTTT
TRBV7-2,14,TRBJ1-5,NA,TRBD1,CASSTGTGSQPQHF,TGTGCCAGCAGCACCGGGACAGGGAGTCAGCCCCAGCATTTT
TRBV6-5,14,TRBJ1-2,NA,NA,CASSYLDRNYGYTF,TGTGCCAGCAGTTACCTCGACAGAAACTATGGCTACACCTTC
TRBV29-1,16,TRBJ2-2,NA,TRBD1,CSVEVGTGVRTGELFF,TGCAGCGTTGAAGTTGGGACAGGGGTCCGTACCGGGGAGCTGTTTTTT
TRBV2,15,TRBJ2-1,NA,NA,CASSALEALYNEQFF,TGTGCCAGCAGTGCGCTGGAGGCCCTCTACAATGAGCAGTTCTTC
TRBV5-1,15,TRBJ2-7,NA,NA,CASSLDGTQQHEQYF,TGCGCCAGCAGCTTGGACGGGACACAACAACACGAGCAGTACTTC
TRBV5-1,15,TRBJ2-7,NA,NA,CASSLGLVFTYEQYF,TGCGCCAGCAGCTTGGGTCTAGTTTTCACCTACGAGCAGTACTTC
TRBV5-1,18,TRBJ2-7,NA,TRBD2,CASSLGTRAGDMVYEQYF,TGCGCCAGCAGCTTGGGTACACGGGCGGGAGATATGGTCTACGAGCAGTACTTC
TRBV30,10,TRBJ1-1,NA,TRBD1,CASGQAEAFF,TGTGCCAGCGGACAGGCTGAAGCTTTCTTT
TRBV7-2,16,TRBJ2-7,NA,TRBD2,CASSLAHSAGVGEQYF,TGTGCCAGCAGCTTGGCACACTCCGCGGGAGTGGGCGAGCAGTACTTC
TRBV16,14,TRBJ1-1,NA,NA,CASSQRRTDTEAFF,TGTGCCAGCAGCCAGCGACGCACGGACACTGAAGCTTTCTTT
TRBV18,15,TRBJ2-5,NA,TRBD1,CASSPITGVRETQYF,TGTGCCAGCTCACCTATTACAGGGGTTCGGGAGACCCAGTACTTC
TRBV5-4,14,TRBJ2-2,NA,NA,CASSQKSGTGELFF,TGTGCCAGCAGCCAAAAGTCGGGCACCGGGGAGCTGTTTTTT